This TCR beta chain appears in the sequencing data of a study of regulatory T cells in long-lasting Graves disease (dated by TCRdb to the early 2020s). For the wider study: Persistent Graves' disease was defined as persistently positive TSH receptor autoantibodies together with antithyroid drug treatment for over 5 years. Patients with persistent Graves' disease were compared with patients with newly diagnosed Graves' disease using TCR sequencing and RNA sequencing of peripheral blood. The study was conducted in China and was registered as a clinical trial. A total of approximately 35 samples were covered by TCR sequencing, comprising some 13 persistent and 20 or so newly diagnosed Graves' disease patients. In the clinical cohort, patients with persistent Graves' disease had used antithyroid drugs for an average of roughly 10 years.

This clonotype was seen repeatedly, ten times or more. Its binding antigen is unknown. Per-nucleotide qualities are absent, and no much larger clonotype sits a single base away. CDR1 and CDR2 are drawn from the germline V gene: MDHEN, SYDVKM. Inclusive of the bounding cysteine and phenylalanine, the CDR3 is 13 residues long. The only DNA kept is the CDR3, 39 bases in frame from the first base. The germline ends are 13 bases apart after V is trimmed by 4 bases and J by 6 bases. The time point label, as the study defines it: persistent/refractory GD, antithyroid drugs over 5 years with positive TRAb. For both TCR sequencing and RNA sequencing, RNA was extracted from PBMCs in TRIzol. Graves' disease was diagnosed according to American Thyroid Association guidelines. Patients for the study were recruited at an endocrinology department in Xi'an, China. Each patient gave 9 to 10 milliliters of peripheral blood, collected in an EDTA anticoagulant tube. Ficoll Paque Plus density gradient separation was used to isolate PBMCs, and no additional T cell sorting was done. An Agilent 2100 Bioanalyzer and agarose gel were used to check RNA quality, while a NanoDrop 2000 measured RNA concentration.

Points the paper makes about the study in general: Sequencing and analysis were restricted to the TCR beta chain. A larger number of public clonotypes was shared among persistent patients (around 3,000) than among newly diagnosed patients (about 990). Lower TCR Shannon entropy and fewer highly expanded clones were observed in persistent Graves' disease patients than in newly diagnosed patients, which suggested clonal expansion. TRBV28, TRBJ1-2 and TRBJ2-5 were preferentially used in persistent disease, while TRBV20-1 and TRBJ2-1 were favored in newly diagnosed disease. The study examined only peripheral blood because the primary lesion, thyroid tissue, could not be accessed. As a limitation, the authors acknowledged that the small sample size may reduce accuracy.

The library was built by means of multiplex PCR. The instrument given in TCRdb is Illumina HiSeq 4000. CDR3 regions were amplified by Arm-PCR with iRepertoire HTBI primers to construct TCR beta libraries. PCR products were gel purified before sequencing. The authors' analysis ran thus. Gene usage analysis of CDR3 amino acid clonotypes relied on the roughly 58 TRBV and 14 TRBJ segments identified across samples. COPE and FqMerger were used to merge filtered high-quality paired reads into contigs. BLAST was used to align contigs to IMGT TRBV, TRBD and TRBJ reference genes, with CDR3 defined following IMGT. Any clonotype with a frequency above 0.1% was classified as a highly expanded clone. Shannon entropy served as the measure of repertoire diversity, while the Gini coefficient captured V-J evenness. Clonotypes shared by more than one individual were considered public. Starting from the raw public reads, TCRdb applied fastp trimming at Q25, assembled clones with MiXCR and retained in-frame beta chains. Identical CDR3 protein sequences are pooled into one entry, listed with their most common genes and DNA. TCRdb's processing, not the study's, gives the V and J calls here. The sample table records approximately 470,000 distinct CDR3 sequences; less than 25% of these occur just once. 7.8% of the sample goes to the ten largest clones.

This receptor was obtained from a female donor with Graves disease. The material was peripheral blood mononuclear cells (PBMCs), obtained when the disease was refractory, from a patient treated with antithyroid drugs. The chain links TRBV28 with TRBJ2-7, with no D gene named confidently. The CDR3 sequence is CASSYSSTGEQYF. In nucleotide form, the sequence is TGTGCCAGCAGTTACAGCTCCACGGGCGAGCAGTACTTC.